The sequence of this TCR beta chain was determined in a study of beta chain features in type 1 diabetes. Study results and caveats: Among patients, naive, central memory and Treg TCRB repertoires appeared more similar than among healthy donors. People with Type 1 diabetes carried modestly yet significantly shorter TCRB CDR3s in all four CD4+ subsets. Whether TCRB rearrangement is influenced by HLA type went unresolved here.

J lost 4 bases, V lost 4 bases, and 10 bases had no gene match. The CDR3 contains 16 residues. Per germline, CDR1 LGHNA and CDR2 YSLEER. The sample holds a few counts of this clone. Its cognate antigen is unknown. The authors reverse transcribed all of the isolated RNA, so sequencing captured expressed TCRB transcripts. Naive, central memory and regulatory T cell samples averaged around 3.9 million reads. Method: immunoSEQ multiplex PCR; TCRdb's copy keeps in-frame clones and lacks some. The table records 390,000 or so clones, over 11% of them present only once. This receptor was identified in a young man in good health. The chain joins TRBV4-3 to TRBJ2-1, with 7 bases matching TRBD2. Sample: naive CD4+ T cells from blood. The CDR3 DNA follows: TGCGCCAGCAGCCCAGGGCCTAGCGGACGATACAATGAGCAGTTCTTC. Translation gives CASSPGPSGRYNEQFF.